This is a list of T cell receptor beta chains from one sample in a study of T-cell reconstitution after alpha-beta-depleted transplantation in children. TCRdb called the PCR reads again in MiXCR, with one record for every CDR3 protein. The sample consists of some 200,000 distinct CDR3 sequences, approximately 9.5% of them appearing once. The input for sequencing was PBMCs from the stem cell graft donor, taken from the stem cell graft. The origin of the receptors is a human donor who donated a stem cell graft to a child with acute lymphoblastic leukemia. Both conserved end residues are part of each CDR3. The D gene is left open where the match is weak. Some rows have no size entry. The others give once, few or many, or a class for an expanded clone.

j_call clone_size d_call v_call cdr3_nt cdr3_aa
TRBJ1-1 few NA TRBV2 TGTGCCAGCAGTGAAGGCCCCATATCAGAAACCACTGAAGCTTTCTTT CASSEGPISETTEAFF
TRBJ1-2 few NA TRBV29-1 TGCAGCGTTGAAGACAGTACTAACTATGGCTACACCTTC CSVEDSTNYGYTF
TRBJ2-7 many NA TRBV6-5 TGTGCCAGCAGTTACAACTGGGAAGAGCAGTACTTC CASSYNWEEQYF
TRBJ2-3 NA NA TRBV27 TGTGCCAGCAGTTTATCGATGAGTTTTAGTGTCTATTCCACAGATACGCAGTATTTT CASSLSMSFSVYSTDTQYF
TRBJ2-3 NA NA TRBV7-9 TGTGCCAGCAGCTTAGTAGCGGACACAGATACGCAGTATTTT CASSLVADTDTQYF
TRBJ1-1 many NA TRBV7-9 TGTGCCAGCACCGCGCCGTCGGCGCTCGAAGCTTTCTTT CASTAPSALEAFF
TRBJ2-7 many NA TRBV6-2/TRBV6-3 TGTGCCAGCAGTTACGAGGCAGGGATGCCCTACTACGAGCAGTACTTC CASSYEAGMPYYEQYF
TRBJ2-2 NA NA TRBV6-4 TGTGCCAGCAGTGACTCTAAAGAGCCTGGGGCCGGGGAGCTGTTTTTT CASSDSKEPGAGELFF
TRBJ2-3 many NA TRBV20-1 TGCAGTGAAAGAAGAGCAGATACGCAGTATTTT CSERRADTQYF
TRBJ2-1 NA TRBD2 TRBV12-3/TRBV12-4 TGTGCCTTCAGTTTAATTGTAAGCGGGGGTAATGAGCAGTTCTTC CAFSLIVSGGNEQFF
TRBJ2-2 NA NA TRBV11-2 TGTGCCAGCAGCCGCTTGACTTTGAACACCGGGGAGCTGTTTTTT CASSRLTLNTGELFF
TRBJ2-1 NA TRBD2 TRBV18 TGTGCCAGCTCACCGCGGCGGGGGGCCGCTACTAGCTCCTACAATGAGCAGTTCTTC CASSPRRGAATSSYNEQFF
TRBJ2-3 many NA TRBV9 TGTGCCAGTTCGAGGTGGATCACAGATACGCAGTATTTT CASSRWITDTQYF
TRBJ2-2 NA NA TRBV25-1 TGTGCCAGCAGCCCGGGACTCCCGAACACCGGGGAGCTGTTTTTT CASSPGLPNTGELFF
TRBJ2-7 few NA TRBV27 TGTGCCAGCAGTTTATGGGAAAGCTCCTACGAGCAGTACTTC CASSLWESSYEQYF
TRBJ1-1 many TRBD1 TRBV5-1 TGCGCCAGCAGCTTGGGACAGGGGACCCGCAACACTGAAGCTTTCTTT CASSLGQGTRNTEAFF
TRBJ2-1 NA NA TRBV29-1 TGCAGCGTCGAGACTTTGGACCTCAGCCCCTACAATGAGCAGTTCTTC CSVETLDLSPYNEQFF
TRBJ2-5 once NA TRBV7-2 TGTGTCAGCACCCTTAAGAAGGGTCAAAATAAAGGAGAGACCCAGTACTTC CVSTLKKGQNKGETQYF
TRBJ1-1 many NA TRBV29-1 TGCAGCGTACAAACCGGGATCGAAGCTTTCTTT CSVQTGIEAFF
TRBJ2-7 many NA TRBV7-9 TGTGCCAGCAGCCCAGGGGTGTTTCGGGGTTCCTACGAGCAGTACTTC CASSPGVFRGSYEQYF
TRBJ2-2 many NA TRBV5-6 TGTGCCAGCAGCCCGGTGTACAGTCTGAACACCGGGGAGCTGTTTTTT CASSPVYSLNTGELFF
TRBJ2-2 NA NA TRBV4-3 TGCGCCAGCAGCCAATCTTCCACAGAGAACACCGGGGAGCTGTTTTTT CASSQSSTENTGELFF
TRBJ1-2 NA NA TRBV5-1 TGCGCCAGCAGCTTGTGGTCGGCAAATAAGGATGGCTACACCTTC CASSLWSANKDGYTF
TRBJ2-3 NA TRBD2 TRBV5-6 TGTGCCAGCAGCTTGGAATGGACTAGCGGGGCGATTACAGATACGCAGTATTTT CASSLEWTSGAITDTQYF
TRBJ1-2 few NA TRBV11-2 TGTGCCAGCAGTCGTGGGACCTACTATGGCTACACCTTC CASSRGTYYGYTF
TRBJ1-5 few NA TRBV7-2 TGTGCCAGCAGCATCCGGGGGGACCAGCCCCAGCATTTT CASSIRGDQPQHF
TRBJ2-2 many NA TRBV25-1 TGTGCCAGCATACAGGCCGGGGAGCTGTTTTTT CASIQAGELFF
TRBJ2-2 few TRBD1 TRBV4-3 TGCGCCAGCAGTCCTGGACAGGGGGTAATGGGGGAGCTGTTTTTT CASSPGQGVMGELFF
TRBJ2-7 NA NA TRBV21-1 TGTGCCAGCAGCATCCGGGACCGCGCGGGGCAGTACTTC CASSIRDRAGQYF
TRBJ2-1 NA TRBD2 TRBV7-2 TGTGCCAGCACCCGAGCGGGGGGGCCGAATGAGCAGTTCTTC CASTRAGGPNEQFF
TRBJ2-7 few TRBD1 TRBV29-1 TGCAGCGTCAGGACAGGGGGCTACGAGCAGTACTTC CSVRTGGYEQYF
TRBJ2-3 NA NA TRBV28 TGTGCCAGCAGTACCGGGTTACATCAAGTCACAGATACGCAGTATTTT CASSTGLHQVTDTQYF
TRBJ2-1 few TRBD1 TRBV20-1 TGCAGTGCTAGACTGCTAGCTCGTCCCGGGACAGGGGCTGGCTCCTACAATGAGCAGTTCTTC CSARLLARPGTGAGSYNEQFF
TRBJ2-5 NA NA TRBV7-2 TGTGCCAGCAGCCTCACCCCGTCGGAGACCCAGTACTTC CASSLTPSETQYF
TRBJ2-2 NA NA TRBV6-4 TGTGCCAGCAGTGGAGAAGCGAGCACCGGGGAGCTGTTTTTT CASSGEASTGELFF